This TCR beta chain was sequenced for a study of blood T cell repertoires in COVID-19. Recruits, aged roughly 18 to 100 years, lived in 25 or so US areas. Recovered status in Cohort 3 required two negative PCRs, clearance, or symptom resolution. The CDR3 has 13 residues. Trimming took 3 bases from V and 7 from J, leaving 10 bases between them. Per the authors' pipeline: Counts of nucleated cells, estimated from reference gene primer amplification, were obtained. Only in-frame clones appear in the TCRdb table, and some are missing; sequencing was by immunoSEQ multiplex PCR. D and trimming come from the DNA, and the V and J calls and clone size come from that table. The sample records roughly 200,000 clones, approximately 80% being singletons.

The TCR sequence derives from a man aged 40-50 years who had recovered from COVID-19. What was sequenced was PBMCs or T cells enriched from blood (not recorded which). The rearrangement joins TRBV12-3 or TRBV12-4 to TRBJ2-1; D remains unclear. This CDR3 reads CASSFGPSNEQFF. Written as DNA, the CDR3 is TGTGCCAGCAGTTTTGGCCCCTCGAATGAGCAGTTCTTC.